Below are 8 T cell receptor beta chains sequenced from a single sample in a study of Graves' ophthalmopathy and Graves' hyperthyroidism. Amplified TCR beta CDR3 regions were obtained using RNA transcripts as template. HTBI primers were employed in first-round RT-PCR, then a second-round multiplex PCR followed. One entry per CDR3 protein, called by TCRdb with MiXCR from the multiplex PCR reads. Of 680,000 or so distinct CDR3 sequences listed, 22% are singletons. The sequencing sample was made of peripheral blood. These receptors all stem from a woman between 18 and 30 years old with stable Graves' hyperthyroidism. Some clones in this sample may be carry-over from other donors' samples.

This chain links TRBV12-3 or TRBV12-4 with TRBJ2-5; 8 positions match TRBD2. Trimming removed 6 bases from V and 6 bases from J; junction bases left unmatched: 12. The CDR3 is made up of 15 amino acids. The CDR3 bases are TGTGCCAGCAGCCTAACTAGCGGTAGGAGGAAGACCCAGTACTTC. As protein: CASSLTSGRRKTQYF.

This clonotype was seen only a few times. The chain links TRBV20-1 to TRBJ2-7; D might be TRBD2 (6 bases). The ends were cut back, 6 bases at V and 1 base at J, with 19 bases in the middle. Looked up from germline, CDR1 is DFQATT and CDR2 is SNEGSKA (reference sequence). CDR3 length equals 15 residues. CDR3 protein: CSAQRGNPGSYEQYF. The CDR3 bases are TGCAGTGCCCAACGCGGGAACCCCGGGTCCTACGAGCAGTACTTC.

This clonotype was observed many times. V is TRBV27 and J is TRBJ2-3; D may be TRBD1 (5 bases). Trimming took off 3 bases at V and 2 bases at J, with 12 bases between the two ends. The length of the CDR3 is 15 residues. Per germline, CDR1 MNHEY and CDR2 SMNVEV (reference sequence). The CDR3 bases are TGTGCCAGCAGTTTTTTACAGGCATACACAGATACGCAGTATTTT. It yields the protein CASSFLQAYTDTQYF.

Ten or more counts support this clonotype. V and J are TRBV7-2 and TRBJ2-7; 12 nucleotides agree with TRBD2. J was trimmed by 2 bases and V by 5 bases; bases with no gene match: 4. The CDR3 is 15 amino acids. Germline V gene sequence: CDR1 SGHTA, CDR2 FQGNSA. The CDR3 DNA is TGTGCCAGCAGCACCCGACTAGCGGGGGCCTACGAGCAGTACTTC. The encoded protein is CASSTRLAGAYEQYF. The variable domain in full, with the rest retrieved from reference TRBV7-2 and TRBJ2-7, is GAGVSQSPSNKVTEKGKDVELRCDPISGHTALYWYRQSLGQGLEFLIYFQGNSAPDKSGLPSDRFSAERTGGSVSTLTIQRTQQEDSAVYLCASSTRLAGAYEQYFGPGTRLTVT.

This clonotype was found many times. The chain links TRBV2 to TRBJ1-5, with D hard to call. The V gene lost 6 bases and the J gene lost 3 bases, with 12 bases spanning the gap. Germline loops: CDR1 SNHLY, CDR2 FYNNEI. The length of the CDR3 is 14 residues. CDR3 DNA sequence: TGTGCCAGCAGCACCGACACGGTCAATCAGCCCCAGCATTTT. Translating gives CASSTDTVNQPQHF.

This clonotype was counted at least ten times. The chain carries TRBV6-1 and TRBJ1-2; D gene ambiguous. CDR1 is MNHNS and CDR2 is SASEGT in the germline V gene. CDR3 length: 12 residues. Trimming pared 4 bases from V and 8 bases from J, leaving 11 bases between. In nucleotides, the CDR3 is TGTGCCAGCAGTGTGGGCGCCTGGGGCTACACCTTC. Amino acids: CASSVGAWGYTF.

This clonotype came up many times. J is TRBJ1-1 and V is TRBV5-1; no definite D call. V lost 0 bases and J lost 5, with 11 bases in between. Germline values: CDR1 SGHRS, CDR2 YFSETQ. The CDR3 runs 14 residues. CDR3 DNA: TGCGCCAGCAGCTTGGATCTCTCTGGTACTGAAGCTTTCTTT. This translates into CASSLDLSGTEAFF.

This clonotype has at least ten counts. The chain joins TRBV11-2 to TRBJ1-5; D unresolved. V was trimmed by 4 bases and J by 7 bases, leaving 14 bases between them. Germline V gives CDR1 SGHAT, CDR2 FQNNGV. The CDR3 contains 14 residues. The CDR3 region has the DNA TGTGCCAGCAGCTCACTTCGGGAGGGACAGCCCCAGCATTTT. It is translated as CASSSLREGQPQHF.